The sequence of this T cell receptor beta chain was determined in a study of T cell responses to AZD1222 COVID-19 vaccine. Germline V gene sequence: CDR1 PRHDT, CDR2 FYEKMQ (reference sequence). The junction had 10 bases not matched to a gene; V was cut back by 4 bases and J by 3 bases. The CDR3 runs to 17 residues. Generated by immunoSEQ multiplex PCR, the TCRdb table keeps only in-frame clones and is missing some. This table holds approximately 160,000 clones, under 95% found once. The chain carries TRBV13 and TRBJ1-4; 8 bases match TRBD1. Sequenced material: peripheral blood, taken on day 0 of AZD1222 vaccination. The TCR comes from an adult in good health. The CDR3 coding sequence is TGTGCCAGCAGCTCCCGGACAGGGAATTCTGCTAATGAAAAACTGTTTTTT. Amino acids: CASSSRTGNSANEKLFF.